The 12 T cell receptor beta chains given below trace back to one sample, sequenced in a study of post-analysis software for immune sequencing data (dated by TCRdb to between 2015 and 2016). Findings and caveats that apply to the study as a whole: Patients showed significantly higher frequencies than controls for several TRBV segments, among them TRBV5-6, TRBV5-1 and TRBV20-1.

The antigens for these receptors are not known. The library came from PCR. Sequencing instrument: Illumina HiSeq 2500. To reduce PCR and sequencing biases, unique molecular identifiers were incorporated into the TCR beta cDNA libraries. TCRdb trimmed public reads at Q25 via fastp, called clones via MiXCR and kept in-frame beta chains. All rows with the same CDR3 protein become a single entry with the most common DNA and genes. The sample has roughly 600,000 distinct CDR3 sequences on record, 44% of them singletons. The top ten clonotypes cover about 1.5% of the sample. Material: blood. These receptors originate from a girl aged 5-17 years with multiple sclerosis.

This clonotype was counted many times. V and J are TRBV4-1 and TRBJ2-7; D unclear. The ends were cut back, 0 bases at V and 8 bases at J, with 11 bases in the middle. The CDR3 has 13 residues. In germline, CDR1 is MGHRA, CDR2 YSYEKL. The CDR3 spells CASSQDRIGKQYF. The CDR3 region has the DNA TGCGCCAGCAGCCAAGATCGAATAGGGAAGCAGTACTTC.

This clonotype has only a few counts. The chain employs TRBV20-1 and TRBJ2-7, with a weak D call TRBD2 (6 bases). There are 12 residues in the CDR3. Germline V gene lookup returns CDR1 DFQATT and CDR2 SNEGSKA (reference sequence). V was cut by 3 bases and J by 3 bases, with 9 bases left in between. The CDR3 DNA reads TGCAGTGCTAGTGGTAGCGGCTACGAGCAGTACTTC. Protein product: CSASGSGYEQYF.

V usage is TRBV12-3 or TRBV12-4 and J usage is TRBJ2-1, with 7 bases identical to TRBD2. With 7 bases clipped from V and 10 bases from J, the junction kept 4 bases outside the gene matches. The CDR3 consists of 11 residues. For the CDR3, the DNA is TGTGCCAGCAACATCGGGGGGGAGCAGTTCTTC. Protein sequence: CASNIGGEQFF.

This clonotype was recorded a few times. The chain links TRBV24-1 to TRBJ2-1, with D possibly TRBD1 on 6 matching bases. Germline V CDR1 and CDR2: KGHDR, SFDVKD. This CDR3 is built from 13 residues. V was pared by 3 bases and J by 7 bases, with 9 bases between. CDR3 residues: CATSDLTGNEQFF. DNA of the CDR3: TGTGCCACCAGTGATCTTACAGGGAATGAGCAGTTCTTC.

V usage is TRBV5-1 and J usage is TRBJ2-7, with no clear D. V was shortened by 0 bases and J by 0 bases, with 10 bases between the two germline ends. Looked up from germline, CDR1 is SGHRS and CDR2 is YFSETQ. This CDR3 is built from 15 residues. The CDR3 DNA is TGCGCCAGCAGCTTGGAGTCGGGTCGCTCCTACGAGCAGTACTTC. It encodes CASSLESGRSYEQYF.

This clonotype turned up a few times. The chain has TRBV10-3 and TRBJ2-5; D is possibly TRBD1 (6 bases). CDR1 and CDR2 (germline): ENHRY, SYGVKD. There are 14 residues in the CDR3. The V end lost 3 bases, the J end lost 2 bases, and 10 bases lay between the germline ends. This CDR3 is CAISDRTVQETQYF. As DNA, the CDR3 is TGTGCCATCAGTGACCGGACAGTACAAGAGACCCAGTACTTC.

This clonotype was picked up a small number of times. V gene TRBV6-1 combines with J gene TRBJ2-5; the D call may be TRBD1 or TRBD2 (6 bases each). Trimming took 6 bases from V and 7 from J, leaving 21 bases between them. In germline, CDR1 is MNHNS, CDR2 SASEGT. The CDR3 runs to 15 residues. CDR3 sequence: CASSKEGVPLGTQYF. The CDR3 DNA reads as TGTGCCAGCAGCAAGGAGGGGGTCCCCCTCGGGACCCAGTACTTC.

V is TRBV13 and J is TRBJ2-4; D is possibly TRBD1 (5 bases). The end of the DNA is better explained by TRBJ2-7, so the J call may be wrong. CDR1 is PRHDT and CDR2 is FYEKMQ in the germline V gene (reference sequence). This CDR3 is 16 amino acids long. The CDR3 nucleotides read TGTGCCAGCAGCTCCGAGTCTACGGACAACCGTTACGAGCAGTACTTC. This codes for CASSSESTDNRYEQYF.

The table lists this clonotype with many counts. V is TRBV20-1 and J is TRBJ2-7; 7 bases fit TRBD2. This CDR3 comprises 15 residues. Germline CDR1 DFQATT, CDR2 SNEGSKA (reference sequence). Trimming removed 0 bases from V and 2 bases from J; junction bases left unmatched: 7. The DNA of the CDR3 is TGCAGTGCTAGAGACCCTCGGGAGGCCACCTACGAGCAGTACTTC. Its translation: CSARDPREATYEQYF.

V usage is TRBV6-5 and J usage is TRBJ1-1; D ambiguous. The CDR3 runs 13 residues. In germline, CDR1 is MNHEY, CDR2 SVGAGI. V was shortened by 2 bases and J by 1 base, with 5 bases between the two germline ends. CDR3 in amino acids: CASSYGWNTEAFF. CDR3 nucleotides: TGTGCCAGCAGTTACGGCTGGAACACTGAAGCTTTCTTT.

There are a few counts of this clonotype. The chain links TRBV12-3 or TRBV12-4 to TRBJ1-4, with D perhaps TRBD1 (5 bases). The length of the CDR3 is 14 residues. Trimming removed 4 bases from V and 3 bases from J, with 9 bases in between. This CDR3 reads CASSSEGANEKLFF. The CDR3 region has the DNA TGTGCCAGCAGTTCCGAAGGGGCTAATGAAAAACTGTTTTTT.

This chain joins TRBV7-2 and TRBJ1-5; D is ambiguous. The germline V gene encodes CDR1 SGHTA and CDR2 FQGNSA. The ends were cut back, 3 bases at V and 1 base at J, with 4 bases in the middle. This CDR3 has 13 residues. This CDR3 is CASSFWSNQPQHF. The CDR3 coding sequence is TGTGCCAGCAGCTTCTGGAGCAATCAGCCCCAGCATTTT.